The 28 T cell receptor beta chains given below trace back to one sample, sequenced in a study of T cell clonality in common variable immunodeficiency. The assay was immunoSEQ multiplex PCR, and TCRdb's table has in-frame clones only and misses some. Singletons are absent from the sample, which has under 50,000 clones. The material sequenced was peripheral blood mononuclear cells. These receptors were taken from a person between 18 and 75 years old in good health.

This clone has at least ten counts. The CDR3 is cut off 3 residues early in the read; its end comes from the germline J gene. The chain couples TRBV2 to TRBJ2-1, with a weak D call TRBD2 (6 bases). The V gene's germline CDR1 is SNHLY and CDR2 FYNNEI. V lost 4 bases and J lost 6, with 19 bases in between. This CDR3 is 16 amino acids long. The chain's CDR3 is CASSAISGVEPNEQFF. The CDR3 DNA, read in part, is TGTGCCAGCAGTGCCATTAGCGGCGTGGAACCCAATGAG.

This clone was observed a few times. Read data end 3 residues before the CDR3 end; the end is taken from the germline J gene. The gene calls are TRBV30 and TRBJ1-3; D gene unclear. The germline V gene encodes CDR1 GTSNPN and CDR2 SVGIG (reference sequence). The CDR3 sequence is 13 residues long. Trimming removed 4 bases at V and 4 bases at J, with 11 bases between. The sequenced CDR3 bases are TGTGCCTGGAATTCCGGGGAGGGAAACACC. This codes for CAWNSGEGNT. The complete CDR3 protein is CAWNSGEGNTIYF.

This clone was counted only a few times. The CDR3 end is not reached by the read, which stops 3 residues before it; the germline J gene fills it in. The chain has TRBV11-2 and TRBJ2-7; TRBD2 aligns across 7 bases. CDR3 size: 15 residues. Looked up from germline, CDR1 is SGHAT and CDR2 is FQNNGV. V shed 3 bases and J 1 base; nucleotides not matched to a gene: 6. CDR3: CASSFGGTKSYEQYF. The CDR3 DNA, read in part, is TGTGCCAGCAGCTTTGGCGGGACTAAATCCTACGAG.

This clone has at least ten counts. Read coverage stops 3 residues before the CDR3 terminus; the germline J gene supplies the remainder. The chain carries TRBV11-3 and TRBJ1-2, with a weak D call TRBD1 (6 bases). Germline-derived CDR1 and CDR2 are SGHNT and YENEEA. The CDR3 runs 15 residues. The CDR3 loop reads CASRPLTRTVYGYTF. The CDR3 bases that were read are TGTGCAAGTCGCCCCCTAACCCGGACAGTCTATGGC.

This clone has only a few counts. The DNA ends 3 residues before the CDR3 does, and the rest of the CDR3 is filled in from the germline J gene. The chain combines TRBV7-9 with TRBJ1-2, with 10 bases lining up with TRBD1. CDR1 is SEHNR, CDR2 FQNEAQ, per germline (reference sequence). J lost 7 bases, V lost 5 bases, and 7 bases had no gene match. This CDR3 has 14 amino acids. CDR3 region: CASSPDRGLGGYTF. The part of the CDR3 DNA that was read is TGTGCCAGCAGCCCCGACAGGGGGCTGGGTGGC.

There are many counts of this clone. The read terminates 3 residues ahead of where the CDR3 ends, so the germline J gene completes it. The J gene is TRBJ2-1, the V gene TRBV19; 9 nucleotides align to TRBD2. The length of the CDR3 is 16 residues. Germline lookup yields CDR1 LNHDA and CDR2 SQIVND (reference sequence). V dropped 1 base and J dropped 3; count of bases not matched to a gene: 4. The CDR3 is CASSIAGGRVYNEQFF. The part of the CDR3 DNA that was read is TGTGCCAGTAGTATAGCAGGCGGGAGGGTCTACAATGAG.

This clone came up many times. The CDR3 goes on 3 residues after the read ends, and that part is filled in from the germline J gene. The chain joins TRBV2 to TRBJ2-1; tentatively, D is TRBD1 (5 bases). The CDR3 consists of 11 residues. V dropped 11 bases and J dropped 0 bases, with 5 bases sitting between them. Germline V gene sequence: CDR1 SNHLY, CDR2 FYNNEI. Partial CDR3 DNA: TGTGCCGACAGCTCCTACAATGAG. This gives the protein CADSSYNE. The whole CDR3 protein is CADSSYNEQFF. The full variable domain, with the rest looked up from reference TRBV2 and TRBJ2-1, is EPEVTQTPSHQVTQMGQEVILRCVPISNHLYFYWYRQILGQKVEFLVSFYNNEISEKSEIFDDQFSVERPDGSNFTLKIRSTKLEDSAMYFCADSSYNEQFFGPGTRLTVL.

This clone was seen at least ten times. One end of the junction does not line up with germline, which may come from a read error. The read comes to an end 3 residues before the CDR3 does, leaving the germline J gene to fill in the end. This chain joins TRBV7-7 and TRBJ1-4; D is possibly TRBD1 (5 bases). This CDR3 comprises 13 residues. Germline values: CDR1 SSHAT, CDR2 FNYEAQ (reference sequence). The covered CDR3 bases are TGTGCTAGCAGCTTAAAGGAGGGGGAAAAA. Translating it yields CASSLKEGEK. The CDR3 as a whole reads CASSLKEGEKLFF.

Ten or more counts support this clone. Read data end 3 residues before the CDR3 end; the end is taken from the germline J gene. The chain combines TRBV20-1 with TRBJ2-7; 7 bases match TRBD2. CDR1 and CDR2 from the germline V gene are DFQATT and SNEGSKA (reference sequence). CDR3 length: 13 amino acids. V gave up 2 bases and J gave up 2 bases; unmatched junction bases: 3. Partial CDR3 DNA: TGCAGTGCTAGACCAGCGGGGACCTACGAG. This translates into CSARPAGTYE. The CDR3 in full is CSARPAGTYEQYF.

The sample holds many counts of this clone. The read terminates 3 residues ahead of where the CDR3 ends, so the germline J gene completes it. The chain carries TRBV7-2 and TRBJ2-7; D not resolved. CDR3 length: 11 residues. CDR1 is SGHTA, CDR2 FQGNSA, per germline. Trimming stripped 5 bases from V and 5 bases from J, with 7 bases between. The sequenced CDR3 bases are TGTGCCAGCAGCGTCAACAACGAG. Translating it yields CASSVNNE. The CDR3, in full, reads CASSVNNEQYF.

This clone was detected ten times or more. The sequence runs out 3 residues before the end of the CDR3; the remainder is reconstructed from the germline J gene. This chain uses TRBV20-1 with TRBJ2-5; 7 bases match TRBD2. The CDR3 loop spans 16 amino acids. The ends lost 0 bases at V and 5 bases at J; junction bases unmatched: 12. Germline assignment: CDR1 DFQATT and CDR2 SNEGSKA (reference sequence). The part of the CDR3 DNA that was read is TGCAGTGCTAGAGACCTAGGACTAGATAGACGGGAGACC. Its translation: CSARDLGLDRRET. The entire CDR3 sequence reads CSARDLGLDRRETQYF.

In this sample, this clone turned up many times. The observed sequence ends 3 residues before the CDR3 terminus, with the missing tail filled in from the germline J gene. The chain couples TRBV4-1 to TRBJ1-1; D is unresolved. Trimming removed 5 bases from V and 6 bases from J, with 22 bases in between. Looked up from germline, CDR1 is MGHRA and CDR2 is YSYEKL. This CDR3 region has 16 residues. The sequenced part of the CDR3 DNA is TGCGCCAGCAGCGCCCGACTCGAACAAAAGTCCTCTGAA. Translating it yields CASSARLEQKSSE. The CDR3 in its entirety is CASSARLEQKSSEAFF.

This clone was counted ten times or more. The missing CDR3 end, 3 residues past where the read stops, is filled in from the germline J gene. The chain couples TRBV9 to TRBJ2-3; 9 nucleotides line up with TRBD1. V trimming: 4 bases; J trimming: 2 bases; junction bases outside the gene matches: 5. There are 15 residues in the CDR3. CDR1 SGDLS and CDR2 YYNGEE come from the germline V gene. The CDR3 spells CASSSDRGNTDTQYF. Incomplete CDR3 DNA: TGTGCCAGCAGCTCTGACAGGGGGAACACAGATACG.

This clone was seen ten or more times. From the germline J gene comes the end of the CDR3, since the read stops 3 residues before it. The chain uses TRBV5-1 and TRBJ2-1, with D maybe TRBD2 (7 bases). V lost 5 bases and J 4 bases, leaving 16 bases between the germline ends. The germline gives CDR1 SGHRS, CDR2 YFSETQ. The CDR3 has 15 residues. The part of the CDR3 DNA that was read is TGCGCCAGCAGGGCTTCCGGGGGGCCGTACAATGAG. Amino acid sequence: CASRASGGPYNE. The complete CDR3 protein is CASRASGGPYNEQFF.

This clone was counted ten times or more. CDR3: CASSWDREANYGYTF. CDR3 DNA, as far as it was read: TGTGCCAGCAGTTGGGACAGGGAAGCTAACTATGGC. The rearrangement links TRBV2 to TRBJ1-2; 9 bases line up with TRBD1. The read terminates 3 residues ahead of where the CDR3 ends, so the germline J gene completes it. CDR1 SNHLY and CDR2 FYNNEI come from the germline V gene. The CDR3 has 15 residues. Losses at the gene ends were 5 bases for V and 0 bases for J; bases not matched to a gene: 4.

This clone occurred many times. The missing CDR3 end, 3 residues past where the read stops, is filled in from the germline J gene. The gene calls are TRBV7-9 and TRBJ2-7, with D uncertain. This CDR3 has 14 amino acids. V lost 3 bases and J lost 2, with 11 bases in between. Germline CDR1 is SEHNR and CDR2 is FQNEAQ (reference sequence). The CDR3: CASSFPPGTYEQYF. The sequenced CDR3 bases are TGTGCCAGCAGCTTCCCCCCAGGAACCTACGAG.

The sample holds many counts of this clone. The CDR3 is cut off 3 residues early in the read; its end comes from the germline J gene. V usage is TRBV7-3 and J usage is TRBJ2-5; 11 nucleotides line up with TRBD2. The junction had 4 bases not matched to a gene; V was cut back by 4 bases and J by 0 bases. Germline values: CDR1 SGHTA, CDR2 FQGTGA. CDR3 length: 16 amino acids. CDR3 bases read: TGTGCCAGCAGCTCTTTAGCGGGAGGGGACCAAGAGACC. Its protein is CASSSLAGGDQET. The complete CDR3 reads CASSSLAGGDQETQYF.

The table lists this clone with many counts. The CDR3 extends 3 residues past the end of the read, so its final part is completed from the germline J gene. The chain combines TRBV2 with TRBJ1-2; 7 bases line up with TRBD1. The CDR3 is 15 amino acids. Looked up from germline, CDR1 is SNHLY and CDR2 is FYNNEI. With V trimmed by 6 bases and J by 1 base, 8 bases remained unmatched. CDR3 in amino acids: CASRSPGQNNYGYTF. CDR3 DNA (partial): TGTGCCAGCAGATCCCCGGGACAGAATAACTATGGC.

This clone was seen many times. CDR3 DNA, as far as it was read: TGCAGTGCTACCAGGGAGGAGGGAAACACTGAA. Its protein product is CSATREEGNTE. The CDR3 as a whole reads CSATREEGNTEAFF. The chain has TRBV20-1 and TRBJ1-1; a possible D gene is TRBD1 (5 bases). Sequencing ends 3 residues short of the CDR3 end; the germline J gene provides the rest. V shed 4 bases and J shed 2 bases, with 14 bases lying between them. Germline assignment: CDR1 DFQATT and CDR2 SNEGSKA (reference sequence). The CDR3 totals 14 residues.

This clone showed up many times. CDR3 sequence reads: CASSEVEGGYGYTF. The CDR3 bases that were read are TGTGCCAGCAGTGAAGTGGAAGGGGGATATGGC. This sequence joins TRBV6-4 and TRBJ1-2; D may be TRBD1 (6 bases). Coverage ceases 3 residues before the CDR3 finishes, and the germline J gene fills in the end. CDR1 is MRHNA, CDR2 SNTAGT, per germline. This CDR3 region has 14 residues. Trimming took off 3 bases at V and 5 bases at J, with 13 bases between the two ends.

There are many counts of this clone. The read falls 3 residues short of the CDR3 end, and the missing part is taken from the germline J gene. The chain is built from TRBV6-1 and TRBJ2-7; D gene unclear. Germline loops: CDR1 MNHNS, CDR2 SASEGT. Trimming took off 4 bases at V and 2 bases at J, with 9 bases between the two ends. CDR3 length: 13 amino acids. Here the CDR3 reads CASSVTSTYEQYF. The CDR3 DNA, read in part, is TGTGCCAGCAGTGTCACAAGTACCTACGAG.

This clone has ten or more counts. The read comes to an end 3 residues before the CDR3 does, leaving the germline J gene to fill in the end. This sequence joins TRBV20-1 and TRBJ2-3, with TRBD2 as a possible D gene (6 bases). Germline CDR1 DFQATT, CDR2 SNEGSKA (reference sequence). CDR3 length: 14 residues. Trimming pared 1 base from V and 3 bases from J, leaving 11 bases between. The DNA read from the CDR3 is TGCAGTGCTAGAGGAATGGCGGGGACAGATACG. Translated: CSARGMAGTDT. The full-length CDR3 reads as CSARGMAGTDTQYF.

In its sample, this clone was seen many times. The CDR3 sequence is CASSLVSGNGYTF. The CDR3 bases that were read are TGTGCCAGCAGCTTAGTTTCGGGTAATGGC. This chain connects TRBV7-9 to TRBJ1-2; no definite D call. The CDR3 end falls 3 residues outside the read, so it is completed with the germline J gene. The CDR3 consists of 13 residues. The V end lost 1 base, the J end lost 6 bases, and 9 bases lay between the germline ends. Germline V lookup: CDR1 SEHNR, CDR2 FQNEAQ (reference sequence). Full variable domain (remainder filled in from reference TRBV7-9 and TRBJ1-2): DTGVSQNPRHKITKRGQNVTFRCDPISEHNRLYWYRQTLGQGPEFLTYFQNEAQLEKSRLLSDRFSAERPKGSFSTLEIQRTEQGDSAMYLCASSLVSGNGYTFGSGTRLTVV.

This clone showed up many times. The missing CDR3 end, 3 residues past where the read stops, is filled in from the germline J gene. The genes are TRBV12-3 or TRBV12-4 and TRBJ1-3; maybe TRBD1 (5 bases). The CDR3 totals 14 residues. Trimming took off 10 bases at V and 1 base at J, with 14 bases between the two ends. CDR3 in amino acids: CAIADRGSGNTIYF. The part of the CDR3 DNA that was read is TGTGCCATCGCCGACAGAGGATCTGGAAACACC.

This clone was detected ten times or more. This CDR3 reads CASSMGHFYEQYF. Incomplete CDR3 DNA: TGTGCCAGTAGTATGGGACACTTCTACGAG. The chain links TRBV19 to TRBJ2-7; maybe TRBD1 (6 bases). The sequence runs out 3 residues before the end of the CDR3; the remainder is reconstructed from the germline J gene. The CDR3 extends over 13 amino acids. Germline V gene lookup returns CDR1 LNHDA and CDR2 SQIVND (reference sequence). Trimming pared 3 bases from V and 3 bases from J, leaving 9 bases between.

Incomplete CDR3 DNA: TGCAGTGCAACCCCTAGCGGGGATTCACCC. Protein sequence: CSATPSGDSP. The full CDR3 protein is CSATPSGDSPLHF. This chain joins TRBV20-1 and TRBJ1-6, with D uncertain. The read ends 3 residues shy of where the CDR3 ends; the end is completed using the germline J gene. Germline CDR1 reads DFQATT; CDR2 reads SNEGSKA (reference sequence). This CDR3 comprises 13 residues. V dropped 6 bases and J dropped 8 bases, with 14 bases sitting between them.

This clone showed up many times. The read ends 3 residues shy of where the CDR3 ends; the end is completed using the germline J gene. The chain carries TRBV30 and TRBJ1-2, with D perhaps TRBD1 (5 bases). V lost 2 bases and J 7 bases, leaving 11 bases between the germline ends. The length of the CDR3 is 12 residues. In germline, CDR1 is GTSNPN, CDR2 SVGIG (reference sequence). CDR3 residues: CAWSPDISGYTF. The CDR3 bases that were read are TGTGCCTGGAGTCCGGACATTAGTGGC.

This clone has at least ten counts. The sequence runs out 3 residues before the end of the CDR3; the remainder is reconstructed from the germline J gene. The V call is TRBV5-1, the J call TRBJ2-7, with 10 bases identical to TRBD1. The CDR3 is made up of 16 amino acids. Trimming at V came to 4 bases and at J to 5 bases, leaving 12 bases not matched to a gene. Germline V CDR1 and CDR2: SGHRS, YFSETQ. CDR3 sequence: CASSVGIGTGVNEQYF. Partial CDR3 DNA: TGCGCCAGCAGCGTGGGAATCGGGACAGGGGTCAACGAG. The full variable domain, rest sourced from reference TRBV5-1 and TRBJ2-7, is KAGVTQTPRYLIKTRGQQVTLSCSPISGHRSVSWYQQTPGQGLQFLFEYFSETQRNKGNFPGRFSGRQFSNSRSEMNVSTLELGDSALYLCASSVGIGTGVNEQYFGPGTRLTVT.